This T cell receptor beta chain was sequenced in a study of blood T cell repertoires in COVID-19. Looking at the study overall: Sample material is recorded as cDNA or gDNA derived from T cells, B-cell-depleted T cells, or PBMCs.

This clone is a singleton in its sample. Original data processing: Amplifying reference gene primers gave estimates of nucleated cell counts. Sequencing used immunoSEQ multiplex PCR; TCRdb keeps in-frame clones, though not all of them. That table is the source of V, J and clone size, and D and trimming were worked out from the DNA. Among a few hundred thousand clones listed, approximately 88% were seen once. Those enrolled in Seattle joined during active infection and were followed longitudinally afterward. V was cut by 2 bases and J by 5 bases, with 16 bases left in between. Germline loops: CDR1 LNHDA, CDR2 SQIVND (reference sequence). The length of the CDR3 is 16 residues.

Source material: peripheral blood. The chain has TRBV19 and TRBJ2-1, with D possibly matching TRBD2 (5 bases). The receptor comes from a woman in her 70s with COVID-19, enrolled during active disease. CDR3: CASSIYSESLDNEQFF. The CDR3 DNA reads as TGTGCCAGTAGTATATATAGCGAGAGTTTGGACAATGAGCAGTTCTTC.